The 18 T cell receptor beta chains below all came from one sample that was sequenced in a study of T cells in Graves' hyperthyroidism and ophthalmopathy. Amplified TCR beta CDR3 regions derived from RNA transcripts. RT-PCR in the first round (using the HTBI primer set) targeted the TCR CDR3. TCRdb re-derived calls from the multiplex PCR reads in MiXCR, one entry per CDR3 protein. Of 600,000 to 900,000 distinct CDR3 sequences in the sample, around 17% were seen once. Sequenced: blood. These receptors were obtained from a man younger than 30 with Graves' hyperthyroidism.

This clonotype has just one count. The CDR3 is CASSEGLGPAGELFF. The CDR3, as DNA: TGTGCCAGCAGTGAAGGATTGGGGCCCGCCGGGGAGCTGTTTTTT. The V call is TRBV6-1, the J call TRBJ2-2, with a weak D call TRBD1 (5 bases). CDR3 length equals 15 residues. Per the germline V gene, CDR1 is MNHNS and CDR2 is SASEGT. Trimming pared 1 base from V and 6 bases from J, leaving 12 bases between.

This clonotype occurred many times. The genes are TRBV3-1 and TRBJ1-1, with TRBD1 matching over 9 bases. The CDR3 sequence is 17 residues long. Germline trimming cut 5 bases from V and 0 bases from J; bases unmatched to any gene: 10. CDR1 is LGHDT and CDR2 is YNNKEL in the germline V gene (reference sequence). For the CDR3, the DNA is TGTGCCAGCAGCGCCCCGGGACAGGGTGCACTGAACACTGAAGCTTTCTTT. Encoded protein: CASSAPGQGALNTEAFF.

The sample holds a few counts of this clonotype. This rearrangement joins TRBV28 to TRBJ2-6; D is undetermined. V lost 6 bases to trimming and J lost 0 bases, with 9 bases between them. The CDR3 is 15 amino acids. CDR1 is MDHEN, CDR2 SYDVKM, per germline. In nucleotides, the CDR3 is TGTGCCAGCAGAGATTTGGGCTCTGGGGCCAACGTCCTGACTTTC. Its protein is CASRDLGSGANVLTF.

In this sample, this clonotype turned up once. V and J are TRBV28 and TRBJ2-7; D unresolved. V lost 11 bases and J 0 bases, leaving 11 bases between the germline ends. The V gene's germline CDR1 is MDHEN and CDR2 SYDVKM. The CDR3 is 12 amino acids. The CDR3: CAGNDNSYEQYF. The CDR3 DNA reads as TGTGCCGGCAACGACAACTCCTACGAGCAGTACTTC.

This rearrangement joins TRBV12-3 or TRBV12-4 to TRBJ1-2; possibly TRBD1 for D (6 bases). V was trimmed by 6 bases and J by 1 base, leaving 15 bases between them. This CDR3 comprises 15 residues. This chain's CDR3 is CASRTYTGNNYGYTF. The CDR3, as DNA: TGTGCCAGCAGGACTTACACAGGGAATAACTATGGCTACACCTTC.

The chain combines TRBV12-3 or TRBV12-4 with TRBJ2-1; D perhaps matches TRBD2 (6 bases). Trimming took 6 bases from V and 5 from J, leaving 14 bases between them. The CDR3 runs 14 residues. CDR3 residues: CASRKPGLDNEQFF. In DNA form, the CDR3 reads TGTGCCAGCAGGAAACCGGGACTTGACAATGAGCAGTTCTTC.

CDR3 in amino acids: CASRPFGLAGTGELFF. The CDR3 DNA reads as TGTGCCAGCAGGCCCTTCGGACTAGCCGGTACCGGGGAGCTGTTTTTT. This chain joins TRBV7-9 and TRBJ2-2, with 8 bases aligning to TRBD2. V lost 6 bases and J lost 5; bases outside the gene matches: 11. The germline V gene has CDR1 SEHNR and CDR2 FQNEAQ (reference sequence). This CDR3 is 16 amino acids long.

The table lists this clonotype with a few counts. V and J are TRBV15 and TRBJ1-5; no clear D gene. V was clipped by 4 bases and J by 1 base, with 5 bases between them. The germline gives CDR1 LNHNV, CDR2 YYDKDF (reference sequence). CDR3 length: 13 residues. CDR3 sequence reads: CATSTGSNQPQHF. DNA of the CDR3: TGTGCCACCAGCACGGGAAGCAATCAGCCCCAGCATTTT.

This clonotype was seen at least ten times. CDR3 loop: CASSPLASGRGDTQYF. In DNA, the CDR3 is TGTGCCAGCAGTCCCCTGGCTAGCGGGAGGGGAGATACGCAGTATTTT. V and J are TRBV12-3 or TRBV12-4 and TRBJ2-3; 12 bases match TRBD2. Germline trimming cut 5 bases from V and 5 bases from J; bases unmatched to any gene: 8. This CDR3 region has 16 residues.

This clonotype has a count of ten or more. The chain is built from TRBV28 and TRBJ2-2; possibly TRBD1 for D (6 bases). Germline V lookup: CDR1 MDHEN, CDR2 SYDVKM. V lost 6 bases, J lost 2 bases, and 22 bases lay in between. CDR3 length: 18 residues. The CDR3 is CASRTSPAGTPNTGELFF. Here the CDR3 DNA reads TGTGCCAGCAGAACCTCTCCGGCCGGGACACCCAACACCGGGGAGCTGTTTTTT.

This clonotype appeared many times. CDR3 protein: CASSHWTGTNNEQFF. The CDR3 nucleotides are TGTGCCAGCAGCCACTGGACAGGGACGAACAATGAGCAGTTCTTC. The chain uses TRBV14 and TRBJ2-1; 8 positions agree with TRBD1. From germline, CDR1 is SGHDN and CDR2 FVKESK. V shed 3 bases and J 5 bases; nucleotides not matched to a gene: 6. The CDR3 sequence is 15 residues long.

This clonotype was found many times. The CDR3 is CASSLNSGNGEQFF. The CDR3 coding sequence is TGTGCCAGCTCACTAAATTCGGGAAACGGAGAGCAGTTCTTC. The rearrangement links TRBV18 to TRBJ2-1; possibly TRBD2 for D (5 bases). CDR1 KGHSH and CDR2 LQKENI come from the germline V gene. Trimming shortened V by 4 bases and J by 10 bases, and 17 bases separated the two germline ends. The CDR3 has 14 amino acids.

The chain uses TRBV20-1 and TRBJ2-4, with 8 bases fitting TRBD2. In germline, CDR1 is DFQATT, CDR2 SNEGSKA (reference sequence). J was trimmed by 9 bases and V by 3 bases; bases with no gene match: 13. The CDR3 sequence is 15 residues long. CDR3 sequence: CSASAPDSGTGIQYF. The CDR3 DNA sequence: TGCAGTGCTAGCGCCCCGGATAGCGGGACGGGCATTCAGTACTTC.

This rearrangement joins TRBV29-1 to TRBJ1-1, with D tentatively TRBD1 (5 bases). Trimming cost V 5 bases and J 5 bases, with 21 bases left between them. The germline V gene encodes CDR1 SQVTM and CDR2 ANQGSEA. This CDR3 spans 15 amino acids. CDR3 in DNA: TGCAGCGTTCGCGGCCGACGGGGGGGATGGACTGAAGCTTTCTTT. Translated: CSVRGRRGGWTEAFF. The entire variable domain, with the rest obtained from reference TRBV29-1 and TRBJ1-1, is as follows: SAVISQKPSRDICQRGTSLTIQCQVDSQVTMMFWYRQQPGQSLTLIATANQGSEATYESGFVIDKFPISRPNLTFSTLTVSNMSPEDSSIYLCSVRGRRGGWTEAFFGQGTRLTVV.

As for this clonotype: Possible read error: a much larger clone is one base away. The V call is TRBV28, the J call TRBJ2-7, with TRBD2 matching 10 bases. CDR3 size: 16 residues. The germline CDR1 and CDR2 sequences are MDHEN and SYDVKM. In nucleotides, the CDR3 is TGTGTCAGCAGTTTCCTTACTAGCGGGACTTCCTACGAGCAGTACTTC. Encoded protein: CVSSFLTSGTSYEQYF.

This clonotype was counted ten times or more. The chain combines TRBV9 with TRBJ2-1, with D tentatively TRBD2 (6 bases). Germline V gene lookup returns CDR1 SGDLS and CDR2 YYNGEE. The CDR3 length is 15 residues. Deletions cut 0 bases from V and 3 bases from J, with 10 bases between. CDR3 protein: CASSVVGGVYNEQFF. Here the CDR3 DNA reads TGTGCCAGCAGCGTAGTTGGCGGGGTCTACAATGAGCAGTTCTTC.

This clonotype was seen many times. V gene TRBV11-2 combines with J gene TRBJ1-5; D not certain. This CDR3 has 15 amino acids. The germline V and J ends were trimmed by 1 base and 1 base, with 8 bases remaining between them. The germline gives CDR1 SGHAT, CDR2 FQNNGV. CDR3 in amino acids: CASSLGAGSNQPQHF. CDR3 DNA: TGTGCCAGCAGCTTAGGAGCTGGGAGCAATCAGCCCCAGCATTTT.

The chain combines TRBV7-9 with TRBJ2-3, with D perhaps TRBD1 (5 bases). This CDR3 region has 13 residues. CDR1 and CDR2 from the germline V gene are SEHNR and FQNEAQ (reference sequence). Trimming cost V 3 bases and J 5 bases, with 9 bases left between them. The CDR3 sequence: CASSFLQGDTQYF. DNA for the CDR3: TGTGCCAGCAGCTTTCTTCAGGGAGATACGCAGTATTTT.